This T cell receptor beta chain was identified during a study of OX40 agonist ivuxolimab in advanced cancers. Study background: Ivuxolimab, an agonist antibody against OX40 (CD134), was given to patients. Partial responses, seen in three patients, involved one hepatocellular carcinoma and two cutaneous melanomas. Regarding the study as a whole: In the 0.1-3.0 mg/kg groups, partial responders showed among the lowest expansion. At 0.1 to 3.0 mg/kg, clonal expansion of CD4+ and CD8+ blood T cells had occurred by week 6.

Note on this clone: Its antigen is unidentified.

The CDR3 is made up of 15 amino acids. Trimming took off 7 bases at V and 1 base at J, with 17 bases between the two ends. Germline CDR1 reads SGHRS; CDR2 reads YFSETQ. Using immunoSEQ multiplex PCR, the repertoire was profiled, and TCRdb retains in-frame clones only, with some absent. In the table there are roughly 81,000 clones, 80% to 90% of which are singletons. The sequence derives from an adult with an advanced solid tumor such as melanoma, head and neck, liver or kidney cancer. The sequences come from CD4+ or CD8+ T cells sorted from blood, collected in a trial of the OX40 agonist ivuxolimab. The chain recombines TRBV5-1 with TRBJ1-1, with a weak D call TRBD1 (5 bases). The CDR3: CASFIMRTPNTEAFF. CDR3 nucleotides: TGCGCCAGCTTTATCATGCGGACACCGAACACTGAAGCTTTCTTT.